This T cell receptor (beta chain) derives from a study of cytomegalovirus exposure and HLA in healthy donors. Study outcomes and limitations: Certain indistinguishable V segments, among them TRBV6-2 and TRBV6-3, were excluded.

This cohort consisted of healthy bone marrow donors. This clone appeared a single time. Antigen specificity is unknown. Both 60 Vbeta primers and 13 Jbeta primers went into the PCR. The data were produced by immunoSEQ multiplex PCR, yet TCRdb's version contains in-frame clones alone and is incomplete. Of under 200,000 clones in the sample, approximately 67% were seen once. The V end was cut by 6 bases, the J end by 4 bases, with 12 bases between. The CDR3 is made up of 14 amino acids. Germline V gives CDR1 KGHSH, CDR2 LQKENI. This clonotype originated in a young woman in good health and CMV-seropositive. Sequencing was performed on PBMCs. The V gene is TRBV18, the J gene TRBJ1-4; the D gene is possibly TRBD1 (6 bases). The CDR3 spells CASSPRGGNEKLFF. The CDR3 DNA reads TGTGCCAGCTCTCCCAGGGGCGGTAATGAAAAACTGTTTTTT.